The 24 T cell receptor beta chains reported below all come from one sample, sequenced in a study of radiation and T cells in renal cell carcinoma (TCRdb year 2020). The method behind the library was the immunoSEQ multiplex PCR assay. TCRdb re-hosts the immuneACCESS table, in-frame sequences only. Its copies lack some clones; in the studies checked, an unresolved V gene accounts for under half of them, and the cause for the rest is not known. The sample data list approximately 94,000 clones, and about four fifths of these were observed just once. The ten largest account for roughly 6% of the sample. The time point label for this specimen denotes: baseline pretreatment blood. This sample's treatment or condition label indicates: 15 Gy SBRT to primary tumor, nephrectomy 4 weeks later. The sample consisted of blood, taken from a patient whose treatment included radiotherapy and nephrectomy. These receptors were collected from a man aged 55 to 70 with renal cell carcinoma.

The chain joins TRBV10-3 to TRBJ2-3, with TRBD2 matching over 11 bases. With V trimmed by 2 bases and J by 7 bases, 11 bases remained unmatched. The CDR3 loop spans 17 amino acids. From germline, CDR1 is ENHRY and CDR2 SYGVKD. CDR3 in amino acids: CAISESGVLAGVNTQYF. The CDR3 coding sequence is TGTGCCATCAGTGAGAGTGGTGTACTAGCGGGGGTAAATACGCAGTATTTT.

J is TRBJ2-1 and V is TRBV7-3, with a tentative D call TRBD1 (6 bases). The CDR3 is 14 amino acids. The V gene lost 4 bases and the J gene lost 4 bases, with 11 bases spanning the gap. Germline CDR1 SGHTA, CDR2 FQGTGA. The CDR3 loop reads CASSSSTGYNEQFF. The CDR3 DNA reads as TGTGCCAGCAGCTCGTCGACAGGTTACAATGAGCAGTTCTTC.

The J gene is TRBJ1-1, the V gene TRBV6-5; D is unclear. Trimming took off 0 bases at V and 1 base at J, with 6 bases between the two ends. CDR3 size: 14 residues. CDR1 and CDR2 (germline): MNHEY, SVGAGI. The CDR3 protein is CASSYSTQNTEAFF. For the CDR3, the DNA is TGTGCCAGCAGTTACTCGACCCAGAACACTGAAGCTTTCTTT.

The chain recombines TRBV18 with TRBJ1-2; no definite D call. V was pared by 3 bases and J by 5 bases, with 16 bases between. This CDR3 region has 15 residues. In germline, CDR1 is KGHSH, CDR2 LQKENI. In DNA form, the CDR3 reads TGTGCCAGCTCACCGGCAGTTGAGAGTCTTTATGGCTACACCTTC. Protein product: CASSPAVESLYGYTF. Together with reference TRBV18 and TRBJ1-2, the CDR3 gives the full variable domain: NAGVMQNPRHLVRRRGQEARLRCSPMKGHSHVYWYRQLPEEGLKFMVYLQKENIIDESGMPKERFSAEFPKEGPSILRIQQVVRGDSAAYFCASSPAVESLYGYTFGSGTRLTVV.

This rearrangement joins TRBV29-1 to TRBJ2-2, with D hard to call. Germline V gene lookup returns CDR1 SQVTM and CDR2 ANQGSEA. There are 15 residues in the CDR3. Trimming stripped 1 base from V and 0 bases from J, with 9 bases between. The CDR3, as DNA: TGCAGCGTTGAAGTTACAGCGTCGAACACCGGGGAGCTGTTTTTT. Its protein product is CSVEVTASNTGELFF.

The genes are TRBV5-6 and TRBJ2-1, with 10 bases lining up with TRBD2. In germline, CDR1 is SGHDT, CDR2 YYEEEE. V shed 7 bases and J 8 bases; nucleotides not matched to a gene: 9. There are 14 residues in the CDR3. The chain's CDR3 is CASGWASGSDEQFF. The DNA for the CDR3 is TGTGCCAGCGGGTGGGCTAGCGGGAGTGATGAGCAGTTCTTC.

The gene calls are TRBV11-2 and TRBJ2-3; the D is unclear. This CDR3 is 15 amino acids long. The ends were cut back, 0 bases at V and 2 bases at J, with 9 bases in the middle. Germline V lookup: CDR1 SGHAT, CDR2 FQNNGV. In DNA form, the CDR3 reads TGTGCCAGCAGCTTAGAGGCCGGTCTCACAGATACGCAGTATTTT. It is translated as CASSLEAGLTDTQYF.

The J gene is TRBJ2-6, the V gene TRBV4-2; no firm D call. V shed 0 bases and J shed 0 bases, with 6 bases lying between them. The CDR3 runs to 16 residues. CDR1 and CDR2 from the germline V gene are LGHNA and YNFKEQ. In DNA form, the CDR3 reads TGTGCCAGCAGCCAAGACCCCCACTCTGGGGCCAACGTCCTGACTTTC. As protein: CASSQDPHSGANVLTF.

The V gene is TRBV6-6, the J gene TRBJ2-7; 14 bases map to TRBD2. V lost 5 bases, J lost 6 bases, and 6 bases stayed unmatched. CDR1 MNHNY and CDR2 SVGAGI come from the germline V gene (reference sequence). This CDR3 is 15 amino acids long. The CDR3 nucleotides are TGTGCCAGCAGTCAGACTAGCGGGAGGGCGGGCGAGCAGTACTTC. Translated: CASSQTSGRAGEQYF.

The J gene is TRBJ1-5, the V gene TRBV23-1, with D perhaps TRBD1 (6 bases). TRBV23-1 is an ORF for which the function is uncertain. The CDR3 runs to 17 residues. The ends were cut back, 0 bases at V and 2 bases at J, with 14 bases in the middle. The CDR3 reads CASSQSVYTGCNQPQHF. In nucleotides, the CDR3 is TGCGCCAGCAGTCAATCAGTCTACACAGGGTGCAATCAGCCCCAGCATTTT.

The V and J genes are TRBV7-2 and TRBJ2-3; possibly TRBD2 for D (5 bases). The CDR3 loop spans 13 amino acids. CDR1 is SGHTA and CDR2 is FQGNSA in the germline V gene. Trimming took off 5 bases at V and 6 bases at J, with 12 bases between the two ends. The CDR3 DNA sequence: TGTGCCAGCAGCCCGGACTTCTCCGATACGCAGTATTTT. This sequence encodes CASSPDFSDTQYF.

The V and J genes are TRBV30 and TRBJ2-5, with D tentatively TRBD2 (6 bases). In germline, CDR1 is GTSNPN, CDR2 SVGIG (reference sequence). The CDR3 consists of 15 residues. V lost 3 bases and J 4 bases, leaving 18 bases between the germline ends. The CDR3 protein is CAWSGGQEGGETQYF. CDR3 nucleotide sequence: TGTGCCTGGAGCGGAGGGCAGGAAGGTGGAGAGACCCAGTACTTC.

The gene calls are TRBV30 and TRBJ1-5; D gene unclear. V lost 0 bases to trimming and J lost 6 bases, with 12 bases between them. Germline CDR1 GTSNPN, CDR2 SVGIG (reference sequence). This CDR3 region has 14 residues. The CDR3 DNA is TGTGCCTGGAGTGTCAGCGGTACGAGTCAGCCCCAGCATTTT. This codes for CAWSVSGTSQPQHF.

This chain links TRBV21-1 with TRBJ1-4; the table's D call TRBD1 went unverified against the DNA. TRBV21-1 is noted as a pseudogene. The CDR3 covers 13 residues. CDR3 nucleotide sequence: TGTGCCAGCAGCAACCAGGGATGGGAAAAACTGTTTTTT. This translates into CASSNQGWEKLFF.

The V and J genes are TRBV4-1 and TRBJ2-7; possible D gene TRBD1, 6 bases. V was trimmed by 1 base and J by 5 bases, leaving 15 bases between them. Per the germline V gene, CDR1 is MGHRA and CDR2 is YSYEKL. The CDR3 totals 15 residues. The CDR3 sequence: CASSQVGGRRHEQYF. The CDR3 DNA is TGCGCCAGCAGCCAAGTAGGGGGTCGTAGGCACGAGCAGTACTTC.

This chain uses TRBV5-6 with TRBJ2-2; 16 nucleotides align to TRBD2. With 5 bases clipped from V and 0 bases from J, the junction kept 4 bases outside the gene matches. The CDR3 runs to 18 residues. Germline V gene data show CDR1 as SGHDT and CDR2 as YYEEEE. CDR3 sequence reads: CASSWGLAGGPNTGELFF. CDR3 DNA: TGTGCCAGCAGTTGGGGACTAGCGGGAGGGCCGAACACCGGGGAGCTGTTTTTT.

V is TRBV7-9 and J is TRBJ1-4; 10 nucleotides match TRBD1. The germline gives CDR1 SEHNR, CDR2 FQNEAQ (reference sequence). The V gene end was trimmed by 5 bases and the J gene end by 14 bases; junction bases not matched to a gene: 14. This CDR3 has 15 residues. The CDR3 DNA sequence: TGTGCCAGCAGCGGGGCGGGACAGGGGCGTACATTCCTGTTTTTT. Amino acid sequence: CASSGAGQGRTFLFF.

The rearrangement joins TRBV11-3 to TRBJ2-2, with a possible D match to TRBD1 (6 bases). The CDR3 is 15 amino acids. V lost 4 bases and J 1 base, leaving 10 bases between the germline ends. Germline-derived CDR1 and CDR2 are SGHNT and YENEEA. The CDR3 DNA is TGTGCCAGCAGCTCCCGGACAGTGAACACCGGGGAGCTGTTTTTT. Its protein is CASSSRTVNTGELFF.

The genes are TRBV2 and TRBJ1-1; the D is unclear. The V and J ends lost 6 bases and 1 base respectively, with 18 bases between them. This CDR3 is 16 amino acids long. Germline assignment: CDR1 SNHLY and CDR2 FYNNEI. In DNA form, the CDR3 reads TGTGCCAGCAGCCCGGGAATTCTCAGGAGGAACACTGAAGCTTTCTTT. Translation gives CASSPGILRRNTEAFF.

CDR3 region: CSAREGREQYF. For the CDR3, the DNA is TGCAGTGCTAGAGAAGGGAGGGAGCAGTACTTC. The chain has TRBV20-1 and TRBJ2-7; possibly TRBD2 for D (6 bases). Deletions cut 0 bases from V and 7 bases from J, with 7 bases between. This CDR3 spans 11 amino acids. Germline CDR1 reads DFQATT; CDR2 reads SNEGSKA (reference sequence).

The chain carries TRBV28 and TRBJ2-7; D unclear. Trimming cost V 7 bases and J 0 bases, with 7 bases left between them. This CDR3 has 12 residues. CDR1 and CDR2 from the germline V gene are MDHEN and SYDVKM. This CDR3 reads CASNGVSYEQYF. CDR3 bases: TGTGCCAGCAATGGGGTCTCCTACGAGCAGTACTTC.

The chain couples TRBV18 to TRBJ2-7, with D perhaps being TRBD1 or TRBD2 (5 bases each). The V end was cut by 0 bases, the J end by 4 bases, with 13 bases between. The CDR3 spans 15 residues. Germline V CDR1 and CDR2: KGHSH, LQKENI. This chain's CDR3 is CASSPPPGTGYEQYF. For the CDR3, the DNA is TGTGCCAGCTCACCACCCCCAGGGACGGGGTACGAGCAGTACTTC.

The rearrangement joins TRBV15 to TRBJ2-7; D is possibly TRBD2 (6 bases). The V and J ends lost 0 bases and 2 bases respectively, with 11 bases between them. The CDR3 contains 15 residues. Germline V gene lookup returns CDR1 LNHNV and CDR2 YYDKDF (reference sequence). CDR3 DNA: TGTGCCACCAGCAGAGATGGGGGGAGAACCTACGAGCAGTACTTC. This codes for CATSRDGGRTYEQYF.

The chain uses TRBV10-2 and TRBJ2-7, with 7 bases fitting TRBD1. V dropped 5 bases and J dropped 6; count of bases not matched to a gene: 7. In germline, CDR1 is WSHSY, CDR2 SAAADI. The CDR3 spans 13 residues. CDR3 residues: CASSNTGTVEQYF. CDR3 bases: TGCGCCAGCAGTAATACCGGGACAGTCGAGCAGTACTTC.